These T cell receptor beta chains were read from a single sample in a study of cytomegalovirus exposure and HLA in healthy donors. The protocol was immunoSEQ multiplex PCR, while the TCRdb copy is restricted to in-frame clones and leaves out a portion. The table lists under 200,000 clones, roughly 80% of them singletons, with roughly 1.6% in the top ten. The sample consisted of PBMCs. These receptors originate from a young woman in good health and CMV-seronegative. The conserved cysteine and the conserved F or W are not part of the CDR3 here. A D gene is named only where the DNA matches it firmly.

V gene	D gene	CDR3 protein
TRBV11-2	.	ASSSPRGSGNTIY
TRBV13	TRBD2	ASSLSLAGATYNEQF
TRBV29-1	.	STRSGENYGYT
TRBV5-6	TRBD1	ASSLGGTGGSGYT
TRBV19	.	ASSFPGLLTGNTIY
TRBV4-3	TRBD2	ASSQGLAGSSYNEQF
TRBV7-2	TRBD2	ASSLAAPGLREVEQF
TRBV18	TRBD1	ASSLTGTGDHGYT
TRBV9	.	ASSVVPSTGEQF
TRBV27	TRBD2	ASSWGLSGVSYNEQF
TRBV29-1	TRBD1	SVVGQNYEQY
TRBV29-1	.	SVTADYSGNTIY
TRBV28	TRBD2	ASAGGGPRETQY
TRBV7-2	TRBD1	ASSPRQGALQETQY
TRBV11-3	.	ASSSWGLHYGYT
TRBV7-9	TRBD1	ASSSSPRTGYGYT
TRBV9	.	ASRSESGNSPLH
TRBV30	TRBD1	AWRKGQGETEAF
TRBV10-3	.	AISDSDTGELF
TRBV27	TRBD1	ASSSTGAQGYNEQF
TRBV19	.	ASRTRGLGEKLF